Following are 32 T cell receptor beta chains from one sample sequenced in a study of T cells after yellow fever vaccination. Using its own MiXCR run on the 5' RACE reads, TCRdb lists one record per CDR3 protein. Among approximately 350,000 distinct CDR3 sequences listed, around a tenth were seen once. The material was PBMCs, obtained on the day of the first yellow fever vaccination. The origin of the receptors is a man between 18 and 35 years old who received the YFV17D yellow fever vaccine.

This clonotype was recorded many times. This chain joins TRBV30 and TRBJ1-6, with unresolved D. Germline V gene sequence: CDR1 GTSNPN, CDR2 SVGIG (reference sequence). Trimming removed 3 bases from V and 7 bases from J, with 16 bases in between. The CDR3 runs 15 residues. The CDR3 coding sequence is TGTGCCTGGAGAGCCCGGGGTCTCGGGAATTCACCCCTCCACTTT. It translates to CAWRARGLGNSPLHF. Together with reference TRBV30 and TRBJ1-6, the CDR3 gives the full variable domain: SQTIHQWPATLVQPVGSPLSLECTVEGTSNPNLYWYRQAAGRGLQLLFYSVGIGQISSEVPQNLSASRPQDRQFILSSKKLLLSDSGFYLCAWRARGLGNSPLHFGNGTRLTVT.

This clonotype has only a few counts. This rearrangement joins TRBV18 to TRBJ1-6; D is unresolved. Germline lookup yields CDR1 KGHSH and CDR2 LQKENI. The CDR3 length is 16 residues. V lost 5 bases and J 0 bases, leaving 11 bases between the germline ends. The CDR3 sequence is CASSEQEFSYNSPLHF. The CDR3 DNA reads TGTGCCAGCTCAGAGCAGGAATTCTCCTATAATTCACCCCTCCACTTT. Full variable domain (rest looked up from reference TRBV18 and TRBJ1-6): NAGVMQNPRHLVRRRGQEARLRCSPMKGHSHVYWYRQLPEEGLKFMVYLQKENIIDESGMPKERFSAEFPKEGPSILRIQQVVRGDSAAYFCASSEQEFSYNSPLHFGNGTRLTVT.

CDR3 in DNA: TGTGCCAGCAGCCTGAGGGGGACAGGGGTCTTCAACGAGCAGTACGTC. This codes for CASSLRGTGVFNEQYV. The rearrangement joins TRBV11-2 to TRBJ2-7, with 10 bases fitting TRBD1. The V and J ends lost 5 bases and 5 bases, in that order; junction bases with no gene match: 12. Germline V gene data show CDR1 as SGHAT and CDR2 as FQNNGV. The CDR3 has 16 amino acids.

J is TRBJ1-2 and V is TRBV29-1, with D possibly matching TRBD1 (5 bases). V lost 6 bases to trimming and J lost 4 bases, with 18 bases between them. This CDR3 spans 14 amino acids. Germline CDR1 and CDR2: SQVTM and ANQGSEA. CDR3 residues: CSVGGSGTSYGYTF. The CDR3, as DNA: TGCAGCGTGGGGGGGTCCGGGACCAGCTATGGCTACACCTTC. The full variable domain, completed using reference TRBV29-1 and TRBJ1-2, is SAVISQKPSRDICQRGTSLTIQCQVDSQVTMMFWYRQQPGQSLTLIATANQGSEATYESGFVIDKFPISRPNLTFSTLTVSNMSPEDSSIYLCSVGGSGTSYGYTFGSGTRLTVV.

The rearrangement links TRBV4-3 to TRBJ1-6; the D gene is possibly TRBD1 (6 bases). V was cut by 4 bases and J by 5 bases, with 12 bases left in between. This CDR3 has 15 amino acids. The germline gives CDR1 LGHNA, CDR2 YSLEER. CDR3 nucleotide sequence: TGCGCCAGCAGCCCTAAACGGACAGATAATTCACCCCTCCACTTT. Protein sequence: CASSPKRTDNSPLHF.

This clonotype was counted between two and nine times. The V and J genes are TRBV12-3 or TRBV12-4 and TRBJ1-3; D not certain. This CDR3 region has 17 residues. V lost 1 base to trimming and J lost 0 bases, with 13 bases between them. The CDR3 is CASSLGGHLFSGNTIYF. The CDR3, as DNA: TGTGCCAGCAGTTTAGGGGGTCACCTGTTCTCTGGAAACACCATATATTTT.

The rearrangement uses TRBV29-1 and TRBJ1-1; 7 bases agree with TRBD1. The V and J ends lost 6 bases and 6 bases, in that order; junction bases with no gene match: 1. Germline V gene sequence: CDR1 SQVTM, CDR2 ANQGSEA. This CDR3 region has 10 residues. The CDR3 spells CSVGQAEAFF. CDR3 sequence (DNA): TGCAGCGTAGGACAGGCTGAAGCTTTCTTT.

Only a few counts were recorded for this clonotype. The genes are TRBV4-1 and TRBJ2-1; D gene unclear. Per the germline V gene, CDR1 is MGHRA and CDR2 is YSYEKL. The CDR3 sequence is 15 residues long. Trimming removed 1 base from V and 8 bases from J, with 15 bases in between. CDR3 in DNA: TGCGCCAGCAGCCAAGTCTTGGGAAGAAAGGATGAGCAGTTCTTC. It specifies CASSQVLGRKDEQFF.

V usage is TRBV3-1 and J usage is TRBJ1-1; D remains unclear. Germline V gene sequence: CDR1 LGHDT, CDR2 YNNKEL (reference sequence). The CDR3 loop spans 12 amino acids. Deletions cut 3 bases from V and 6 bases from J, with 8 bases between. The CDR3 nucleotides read TGTGCCAGCAGCCACGGGGTAGCTGAAGCTTTCTTT. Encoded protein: CASSHGVAEAFF.

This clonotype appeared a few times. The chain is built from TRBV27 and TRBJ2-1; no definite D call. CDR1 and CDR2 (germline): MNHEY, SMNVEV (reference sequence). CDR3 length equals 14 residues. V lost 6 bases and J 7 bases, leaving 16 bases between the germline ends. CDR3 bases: TGTGCCAGCAGCTCCTCTAACTCTTGGAATGAGCAGTTCTTC. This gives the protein CASSSSNSWNEQFF.

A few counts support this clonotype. CDR3 amino acids: CASSLVSNEKLFF. As DNA, the CDR3 is TGTGCCAGCAGCTTAGTATCCAATGAAAAACTGTTTTTT. The V call is TRBV7-9, the J call TRBJ1-4; D uncertain. This CDR3 is built from 13 residues. With 1 base removed from V and 5 bases from J, the gap between germline ends came to 5 bases. The germline V gene encodes CDR1 SEHNR and CDR2 FQNEAQ (reference sequence).

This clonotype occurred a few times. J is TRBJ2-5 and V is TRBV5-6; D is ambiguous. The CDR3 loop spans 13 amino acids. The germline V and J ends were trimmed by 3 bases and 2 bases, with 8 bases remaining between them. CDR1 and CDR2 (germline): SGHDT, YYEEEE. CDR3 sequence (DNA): TGTGCCAGCAGCTCAGCCCGACAAGAGACCCAGTACTTC. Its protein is CASSSARQETQYF.

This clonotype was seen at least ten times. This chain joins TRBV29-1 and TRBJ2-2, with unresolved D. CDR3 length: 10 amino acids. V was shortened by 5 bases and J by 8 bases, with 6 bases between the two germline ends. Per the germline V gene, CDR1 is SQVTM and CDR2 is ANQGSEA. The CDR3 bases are TGCAGCGTTTTGTCAGGGGAGCTGTTTTTT. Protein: CSVLSGELFF.

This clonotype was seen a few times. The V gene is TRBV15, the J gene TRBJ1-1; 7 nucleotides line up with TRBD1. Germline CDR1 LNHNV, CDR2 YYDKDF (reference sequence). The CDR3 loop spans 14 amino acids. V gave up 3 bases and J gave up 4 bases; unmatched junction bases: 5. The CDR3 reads CATSRTGLFTEAFF. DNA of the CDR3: TGTGCCACCAGCAGGACAGGGTTGTTCACTGAAGCTTTCTTT.

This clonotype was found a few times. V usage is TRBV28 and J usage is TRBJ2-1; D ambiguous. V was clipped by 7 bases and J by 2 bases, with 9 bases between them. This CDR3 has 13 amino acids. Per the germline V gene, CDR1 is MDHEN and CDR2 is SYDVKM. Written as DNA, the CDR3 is TGTGCCAGCATGGCAGACGCCTACAATGAGCAGTTCTTC. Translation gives CASMADAYNEQFF.

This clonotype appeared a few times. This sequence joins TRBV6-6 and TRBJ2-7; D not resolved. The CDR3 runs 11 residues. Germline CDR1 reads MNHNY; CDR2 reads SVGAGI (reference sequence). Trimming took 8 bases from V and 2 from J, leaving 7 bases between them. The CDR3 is CASDIAYEQYV. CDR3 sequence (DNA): TGTGCCAGCGACATTGCCTACGAGCAGTACGTC.

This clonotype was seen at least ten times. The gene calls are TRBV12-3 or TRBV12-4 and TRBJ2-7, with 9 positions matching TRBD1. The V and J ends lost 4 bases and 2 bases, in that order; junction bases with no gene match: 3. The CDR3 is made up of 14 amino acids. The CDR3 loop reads CASSSQGAPYEQYF. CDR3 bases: TGTGCCAGCAGTTCACAGGGGGCTCCCTACGAGCAGTACTTC.

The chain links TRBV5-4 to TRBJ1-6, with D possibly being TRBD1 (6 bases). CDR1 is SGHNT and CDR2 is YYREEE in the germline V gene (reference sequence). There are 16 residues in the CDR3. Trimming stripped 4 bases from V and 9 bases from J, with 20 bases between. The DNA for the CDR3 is TGTGCCAGCAGCACCAGGGGTTTCCCCAAAATTTCACCCCTCCACTTT. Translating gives CASSTRGFPKISPLHF.

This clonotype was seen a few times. The CDR3 reads CASSQSTGTTLYNEQFF. In DNA, the CDR3 is TGCGCCAGCAGCCAGAGTACCGGGACTACCCTCTACAATGAGCAGTTCTTC. The V call is TRBV4-3, the J call TRBJ2-1; TRBD2 matches 7 bases. Germline CDR1 is LGHNA and CDR2 is YSLEER. This CDR3 region has 17 residues. V was clipped by 3 bases and J by 3 bases; unmatched bases: 11.

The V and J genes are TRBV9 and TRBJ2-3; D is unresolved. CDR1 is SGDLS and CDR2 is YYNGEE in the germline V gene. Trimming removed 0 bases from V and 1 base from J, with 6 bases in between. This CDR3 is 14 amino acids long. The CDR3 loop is CASSVAERTDTQYF. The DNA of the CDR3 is TGTGCCAGCAGCGTAGCTGAACGCACAGATACGCAGTATTTT. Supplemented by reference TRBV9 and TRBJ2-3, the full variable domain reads DSGVTQTPKHLITATGQRVTLRCSPRSGDLSVYWYQQSLDQGLQFLIQYYNGEERAKGNILERFSAQQFPDLHSELNLSSLELGDSALYFCASSVAERTDTQYFGPGTRLTVL.

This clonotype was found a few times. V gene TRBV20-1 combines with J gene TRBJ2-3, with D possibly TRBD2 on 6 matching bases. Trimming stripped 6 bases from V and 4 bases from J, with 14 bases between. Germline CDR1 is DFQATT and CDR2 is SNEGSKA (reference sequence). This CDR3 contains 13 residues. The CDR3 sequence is CSAKGTGADTQYF. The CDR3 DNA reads TGCAGTGCCAAAGGGACGGGAGCAGATACGCAGTATTTT.

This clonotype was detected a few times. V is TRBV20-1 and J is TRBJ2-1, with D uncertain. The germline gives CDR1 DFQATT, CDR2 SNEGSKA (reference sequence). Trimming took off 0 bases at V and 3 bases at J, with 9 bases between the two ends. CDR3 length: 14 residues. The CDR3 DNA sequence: TGCAGTGCTAGAGATCGTGTGTTCTACAATGAGCAGTTCTTC. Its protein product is CSARDRVFYNEQFF.

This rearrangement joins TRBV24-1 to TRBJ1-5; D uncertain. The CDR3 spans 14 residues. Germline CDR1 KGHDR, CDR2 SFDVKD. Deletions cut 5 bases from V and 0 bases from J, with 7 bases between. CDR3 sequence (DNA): TGTGCCACCAGTGGGGAGTATAGCAATCAGCCCCAGCATTTT. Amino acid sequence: CATSGEYSNQPQHF.

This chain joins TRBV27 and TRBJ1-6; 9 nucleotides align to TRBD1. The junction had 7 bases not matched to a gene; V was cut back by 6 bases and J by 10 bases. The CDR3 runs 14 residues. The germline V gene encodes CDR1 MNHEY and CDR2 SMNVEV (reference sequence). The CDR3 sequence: CASSRQGVLSPLHF. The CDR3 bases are TGTGCCAGCAGCAGACAGGGGGTACTCTCACCCCTCCACTTT.

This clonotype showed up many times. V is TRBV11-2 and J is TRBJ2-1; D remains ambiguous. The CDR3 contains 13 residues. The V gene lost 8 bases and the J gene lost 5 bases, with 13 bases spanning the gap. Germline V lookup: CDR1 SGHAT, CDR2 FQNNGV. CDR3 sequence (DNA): TGTGCCAGCGGAAGAGGATATAACAATGAGCAGTTCTTC. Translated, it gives CASGRGYNNEQFF.

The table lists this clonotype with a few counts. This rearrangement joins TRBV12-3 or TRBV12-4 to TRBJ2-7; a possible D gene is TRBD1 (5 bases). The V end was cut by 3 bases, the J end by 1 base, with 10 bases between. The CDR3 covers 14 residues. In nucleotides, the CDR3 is TGTGCCAGCAGTTTGAAAACAGGTTCCTACGAGCAGTACTTC. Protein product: CASSLKTGSYEQYF.

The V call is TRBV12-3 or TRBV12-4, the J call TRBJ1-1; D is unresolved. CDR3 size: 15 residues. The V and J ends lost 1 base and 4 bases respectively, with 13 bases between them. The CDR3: CASSLGSDTVTEAFF. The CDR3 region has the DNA TGTGCCAGCAGTTTAGGCTCAGACACGGTCACTGAAGCTTTCTTT.

CDR3 residues: CASSQLAGSYNEQFF. CDR3 coding DNA: TGTGCCAGCAGCCAACTAGCGGGGTCGTACAATGAGCAGTTCTTC. The chain links TRBV5-5 to TRBJ2-1, with TRBD2 identical over 10 bases. The CDR3 has 15 amino acids. The germline V gene has CDR1 SGHKS and CDR2 YYEKEE (reference sequence). J was trimmed by 4 bases and V by 4 bases; bases with no gene match: 5.

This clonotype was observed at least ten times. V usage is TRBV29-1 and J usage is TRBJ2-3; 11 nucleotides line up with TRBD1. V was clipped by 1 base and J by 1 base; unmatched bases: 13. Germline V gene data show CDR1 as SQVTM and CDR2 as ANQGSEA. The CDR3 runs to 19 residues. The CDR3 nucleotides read TGCAGCGTTGAAGGCACCCGGGACAGGGGGACCCTTGGCACAGATACGCAGTATTTT. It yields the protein CSVEGTRDRGTLGTDTQYF.

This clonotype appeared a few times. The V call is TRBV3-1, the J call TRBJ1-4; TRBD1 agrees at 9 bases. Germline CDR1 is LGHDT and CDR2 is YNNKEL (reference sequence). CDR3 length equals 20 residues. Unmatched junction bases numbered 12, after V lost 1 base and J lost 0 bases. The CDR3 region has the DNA TGTGCCAGCAGCCAAGTTCTGGACAGGGGAAACGAACCAACTAATGAAAAACTGTTTTTT. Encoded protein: CASSQVLDRGNEPTNEKLFF.

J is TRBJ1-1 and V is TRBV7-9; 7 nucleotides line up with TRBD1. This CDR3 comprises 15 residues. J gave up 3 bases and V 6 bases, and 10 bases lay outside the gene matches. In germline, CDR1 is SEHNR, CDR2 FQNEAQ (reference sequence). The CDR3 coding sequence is TGTGCCAGCAGTCTCGTGAGTCAGGGGGACACTGAAGCTTTCTTT. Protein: CASSLVSQGDTEAFF.

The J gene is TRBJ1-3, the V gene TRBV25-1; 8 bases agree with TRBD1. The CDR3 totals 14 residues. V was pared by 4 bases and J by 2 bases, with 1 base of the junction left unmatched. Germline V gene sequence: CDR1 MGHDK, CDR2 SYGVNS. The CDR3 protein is CASSAQGAGNTIYF. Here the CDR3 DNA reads TGTGCCAGCAGTGCACAGGGGGCTGGAAACACCATATATTTT.